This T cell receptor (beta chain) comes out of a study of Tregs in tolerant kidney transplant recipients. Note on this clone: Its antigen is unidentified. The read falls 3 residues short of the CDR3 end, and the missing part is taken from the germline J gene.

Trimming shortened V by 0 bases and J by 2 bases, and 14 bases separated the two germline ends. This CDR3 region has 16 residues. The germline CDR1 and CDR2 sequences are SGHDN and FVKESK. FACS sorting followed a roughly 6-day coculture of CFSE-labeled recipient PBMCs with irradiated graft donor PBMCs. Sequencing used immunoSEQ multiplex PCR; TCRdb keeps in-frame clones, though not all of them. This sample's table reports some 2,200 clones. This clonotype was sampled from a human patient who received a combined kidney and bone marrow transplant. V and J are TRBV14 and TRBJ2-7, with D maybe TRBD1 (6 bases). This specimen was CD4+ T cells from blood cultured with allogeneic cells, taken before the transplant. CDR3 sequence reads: CASSQEGAYPPYEQYF. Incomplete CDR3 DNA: TGTGCCAGCAGCCAAGAGGGGGCGTATCCCCCCTACGAG.